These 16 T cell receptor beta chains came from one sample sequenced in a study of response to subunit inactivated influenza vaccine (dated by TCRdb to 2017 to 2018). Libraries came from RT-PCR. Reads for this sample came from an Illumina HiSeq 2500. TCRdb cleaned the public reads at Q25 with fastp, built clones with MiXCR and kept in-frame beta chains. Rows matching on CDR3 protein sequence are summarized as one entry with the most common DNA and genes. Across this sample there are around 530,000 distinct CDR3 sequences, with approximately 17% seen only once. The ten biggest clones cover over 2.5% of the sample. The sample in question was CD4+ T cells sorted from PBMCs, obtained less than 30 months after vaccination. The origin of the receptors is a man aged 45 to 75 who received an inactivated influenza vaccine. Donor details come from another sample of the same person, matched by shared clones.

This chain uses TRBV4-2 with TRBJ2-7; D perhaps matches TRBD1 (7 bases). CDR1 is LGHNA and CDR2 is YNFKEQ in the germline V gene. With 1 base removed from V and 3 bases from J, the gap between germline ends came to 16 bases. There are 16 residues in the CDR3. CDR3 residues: CASSQVGGQGDYEQYF. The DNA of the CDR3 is TGTGCCAGCAGCCAAGTCGGGGGTCAGGGGGACTACGAGCAGTACTTC.

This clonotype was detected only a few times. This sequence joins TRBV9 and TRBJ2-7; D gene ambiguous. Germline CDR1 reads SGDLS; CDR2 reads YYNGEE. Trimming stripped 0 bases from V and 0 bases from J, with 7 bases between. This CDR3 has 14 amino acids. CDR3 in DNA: TGTGCCAGCAGCGTAGATCCCAGCTCCTACGAGCAGTACTTC. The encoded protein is CASSVDPSSYEQYF.

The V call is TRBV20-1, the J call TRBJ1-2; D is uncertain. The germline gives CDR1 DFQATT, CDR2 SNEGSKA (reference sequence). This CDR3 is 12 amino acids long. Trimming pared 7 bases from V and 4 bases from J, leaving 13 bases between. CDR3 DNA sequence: TGCAGTGGATTGGACCGGGGCTATGGCTACACCTTC. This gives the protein CSGLDRGYGYTF.

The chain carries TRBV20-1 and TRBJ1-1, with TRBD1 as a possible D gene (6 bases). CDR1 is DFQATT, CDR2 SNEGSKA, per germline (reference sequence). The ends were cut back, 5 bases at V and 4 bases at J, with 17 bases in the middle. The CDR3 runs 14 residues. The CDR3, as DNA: TGCAGTGCTGAAACAGGGAAAACGGGCACTGAAGCTTTCTTT. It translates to CSAETGKTGTEAFF.

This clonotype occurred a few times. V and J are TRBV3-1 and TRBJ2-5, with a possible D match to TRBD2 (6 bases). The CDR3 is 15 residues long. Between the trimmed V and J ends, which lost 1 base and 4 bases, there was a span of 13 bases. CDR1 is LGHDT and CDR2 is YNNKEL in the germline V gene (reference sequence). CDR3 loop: CASSQGVSGLETQYF. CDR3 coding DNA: TGTGCCAGCAGCCAAGGGGTTAGCGGATTAGAGACCCAGTACTTC.

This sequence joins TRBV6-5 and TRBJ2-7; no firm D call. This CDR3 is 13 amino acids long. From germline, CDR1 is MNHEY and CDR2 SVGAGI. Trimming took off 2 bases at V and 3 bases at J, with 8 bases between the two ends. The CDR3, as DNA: TGTGCCAGCAGTTACCGTGTTGGCTACGAGCAGTACTTC. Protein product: CASSYRVGYEQYF.

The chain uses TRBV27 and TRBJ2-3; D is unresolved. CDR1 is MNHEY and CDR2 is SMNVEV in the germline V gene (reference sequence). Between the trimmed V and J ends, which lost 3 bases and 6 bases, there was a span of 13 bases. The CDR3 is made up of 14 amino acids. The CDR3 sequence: CASSLGAVVDTQYF. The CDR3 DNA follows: TGTGCCAGCAGTTTGGGTGCCGTCGTGGATACGCAGTATTTT.

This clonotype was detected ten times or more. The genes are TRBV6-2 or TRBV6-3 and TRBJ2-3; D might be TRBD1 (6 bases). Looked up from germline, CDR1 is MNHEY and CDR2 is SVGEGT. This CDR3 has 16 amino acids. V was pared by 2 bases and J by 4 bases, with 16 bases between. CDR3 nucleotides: TGTGCCAGCAGTTACGTACAGGGAGAGGTTTCAGATACGCAGTATTTT. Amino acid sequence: CASSYVQGEVSDTQYF.

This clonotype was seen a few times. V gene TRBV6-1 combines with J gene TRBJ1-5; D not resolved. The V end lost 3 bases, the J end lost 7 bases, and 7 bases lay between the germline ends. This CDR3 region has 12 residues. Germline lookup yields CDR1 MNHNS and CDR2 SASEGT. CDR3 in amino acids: CASSERAQPQHF. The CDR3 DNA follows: TGTGCCAGCAGTGAGAGAGCCCAGCCCCAGCATTTT.

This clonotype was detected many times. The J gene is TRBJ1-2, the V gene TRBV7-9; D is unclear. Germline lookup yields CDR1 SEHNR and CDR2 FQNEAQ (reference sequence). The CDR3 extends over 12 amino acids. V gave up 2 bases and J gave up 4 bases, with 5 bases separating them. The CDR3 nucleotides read TGTGCCAGCAGCTTAAATCCCTATGGCTACACCTTC. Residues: CASSLNPYGYTF.

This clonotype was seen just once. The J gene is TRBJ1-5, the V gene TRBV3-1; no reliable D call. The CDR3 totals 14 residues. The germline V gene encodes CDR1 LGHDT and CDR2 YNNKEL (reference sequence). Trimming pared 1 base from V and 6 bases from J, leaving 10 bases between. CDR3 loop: CASSQGLGGQPQHF. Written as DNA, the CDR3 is TGTGCCAGCAGCCAAGGATTGGGTGGTCAGCCCCAGCATTTT. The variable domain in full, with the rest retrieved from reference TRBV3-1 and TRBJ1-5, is DTAVSQTPKYLVTQMGNDKSIKCEQNLGHDTMYWYKQDSKKFLKIMFSYNNKELIINETVPNRFSPKSPDKAHLNLHINSLELGDSAVYFCASSQGLGGQPQHFGDGTRLSIL.

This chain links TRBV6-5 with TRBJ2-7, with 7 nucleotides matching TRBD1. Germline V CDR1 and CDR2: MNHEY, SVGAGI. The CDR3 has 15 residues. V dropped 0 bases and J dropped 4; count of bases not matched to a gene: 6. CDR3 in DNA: TGTGCCAGCAGTTACTCGGCAGGGGGTCTTTACGAGCAGTACTTC. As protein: CASSYSAGGLYEQYF.

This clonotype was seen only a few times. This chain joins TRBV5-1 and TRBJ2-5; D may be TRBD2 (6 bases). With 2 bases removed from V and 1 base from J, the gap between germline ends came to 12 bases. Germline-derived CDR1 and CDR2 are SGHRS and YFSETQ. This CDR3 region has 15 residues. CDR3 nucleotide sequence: TGCGCCAGCAGCTTCAACGGGAGCCCCCAAGAGACCCAGTACTTC. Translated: CASSFNGSPQETQYF.

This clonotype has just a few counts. As DNA, the CDR3 is TGCAGCGTTGAGGACAGTACAGATACGCAGTATTTT. Protein product: CSVEDSTDTQYF. The chain couples TRBV29-1 to TRBJ2-3, with TRBD1 as a possible D gene (6 bases). Germline values: CDR1 SQVTM, CDR2 ANQGSEA. The CDR3 length is 12 residues. Trimming cost V 3 bases and J 3 bases, with 7 bases left between them.

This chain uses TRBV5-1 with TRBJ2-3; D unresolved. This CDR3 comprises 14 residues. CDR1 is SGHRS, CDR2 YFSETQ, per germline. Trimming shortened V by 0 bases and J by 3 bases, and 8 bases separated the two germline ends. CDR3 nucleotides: TGCGCCAGCAGCTTGGAACCAGGTACAGATACGCAGTATTTT. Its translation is CASSLEPGTDTQYF.

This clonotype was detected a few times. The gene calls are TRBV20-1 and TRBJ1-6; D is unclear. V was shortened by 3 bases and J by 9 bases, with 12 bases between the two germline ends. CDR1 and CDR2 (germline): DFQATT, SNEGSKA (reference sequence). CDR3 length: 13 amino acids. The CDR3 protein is CSASNVAGSPLHF. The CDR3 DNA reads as TGCAGTGCTAGTAACGTCGCAGGTTCACCCCTCCACTTT.